These 20 T cell receptor beta chains were all obtained from the same sample, sequenced in a study of OX40 agonist ivuxolimab in advanced cancers. Library preparation was by the immunoSEQ multiplex PCR assay. In its TCRdb copy, this immuneACCESS table keeps in-frame sequences only and misses some clones. Where compared with another copy, unresolved V genes explain less than half of these, and the others have no known cause. Here the sample has some 87,000 clones; 88% occur a single time. Around 0.78% of the sample belongs to the ten largest clones. Sample: CD4+ or CD8+ T cells sorted from blood, taken in a trial of the OX40 agonist ivuxolimab. The receptor source for this set is an adult with an advanced solid tumor such as melanoma, head and neck, liver or kidney cancer.

The genes are TRBV9 and TRBJ2-1; no clear D gene. V was clipped by 1 base and J by 9 bases, with 14 bases between them. The germline gives CDR1 SGDLS, CDR2 YYNGEE. CDR3 length: 14 residues. The CDR3 DNA reads TGTGCCAGCAGCGTACTGGACGCCCGGAGTGAGCAGTTCTTC. It specifies CASSVLDARSEQFF. The full variable domain, in which reference TRBV9 and TRBJ2-1 provide the parts outside the CDR3, is DSGVTQTPKHLITATGQRVTLRCSPRSGDLSVYWYQQSLDQGLQFLIQYYNGEERAKGNILERFSAQQFPDLHSELNLSSLELGDSALYFCASSVLDARSEQFFGPGTRLTVL.

This chain connects TRBV6-5 to TRBJ2-5; D assignment may be TRBD1 or TRBD2 (5 bases each). CDR1 and CDR2 (germline): MNHEY, SVGAGI. V lost 0 bases, J lost 11 bases, and 16 bases lay in between. This CDR3 is 14 amino acids long. CDR3 residues: CASSYSEVIGEQYF. The CDR3 DNA sequence: TGTGCCAGCAGTTACTCGGAGGTTATAGGGGAGCAGTACTTC.

This sequence joins TRBV30 and TRBJ2-7; D may correspond to TRBD1 or TRBD2 (5 bases each). V was trimmed by 1 base and J by 7 bases, leaving 17 bases between them. CDR1 is GTSNPN and CDR2 is SVGIG in the germline V gene (reference sequence). The CDR3 is 14 amino acids. This CDR3 reads CAWSASRHGGEQYF. The CDR3 coding sequence is TGTGCCTGGAGTGCGAGCCGTCATGGGGGAGAGCAGTACTTC.

The rearrangement uses TRBV4-1 and TRBJ1-1; D not certain. The CDR3 sequence is 15 residues long. Germline assignment: CDR1 MGHRA and CDR2 YSYEKL. V dropped 4 bases and J dropped 3 bases, with 15 bases sitting between them. The CDR3 here is CASSRSQVEDTEAFF. In DNA form, the CDR3 reads TGCGCCAGCAGCCGGTCCCAGGTGGAGGACACTGAAGCTTTCTTT.

The V and J genes are TRBV18 and TRBJ1-1; D might be TRBD1 (6 bases). The ends were cut back, 6 bases at V and 0 bases at J, with 11 bases in the middle. The CDR3 is made up of 14 amino acids. In germline, CDR1 is KGHSH, CDR2 LQKENI. CDR3 protein: CASSPGVVNTEAFF. The CDR3 bases are TGTGCCAGCTCCCCAGGGGTAGTGAACACTGAAGCTTTCTTT.

The chain uses TRBV28 and TRBJ2-3; 11 nucleotides line up with TRBD2. V shed 2 bases and J 8 bases; nucleotides not matched to a gene: 3. This CDR3 spans 14 amino acids. CDR1 is MDHEN and CDR2 is SYDVKM in the germline V gene. The CDR3 DNA reads TGTGCCAGCAGTTTAGCCCTAGCGGGGGGTACGCAGTATTTT. This sequence encodes CASSLALAGGTQYF.

This clone has more than one count but fewer than ten. The chain employs TRBV6-1 and TRBJ1-1, with TRBD1 matching over 9 bases. CDR1 is MNHNS, CDR2 SASEGT, per germline. The CDR3 has 14 amino acids. V shed 5 bases, J shed 9 bases, and the junction held 10 bases outside the gene matches. CDR3 region: CASSPRQGGGKAFF. CDR3 DNA sequence: TGTGCCAGCAGTCCCCGACAGGGGGGTGGAAAAGCTTTCTTT.

The V call is TRBV7-8, the J call TRBJ2-1; 8 bases match TRBD2. V shed 6 bases and J 9 bases; nucleotides not matched to a gene: 19. The length of the CDR3 is 17 residues. The germline gives CDR1 SGHVS, CDR2 FQNEAQ. The CDR3 nucleotides read TGTGCCAGCAGTCGATTACGGGGGCTAGCGGGTTCCGGTGAGCAGTTCTTC. It is translated as CASSRLRGLAGSGEQFF.

The chain combines TRBV27 with TRBJ1-2; D may be TRBD1 (5 bases). This CDR3 has 15 residues. V was pared by 7 bases and J by 4 bases, with 19 bases between. Germline V gives CDR1 MNHEY, CDR2 SMNVEV (reference sequence). The DNA of the CDR3 is TGTGCCAGCACCAAGGAGGGACCCCATTTCTATGGCTACACCTTC. Its protein product is CASTKEGPHFYGYTF.

The chain recombines TRBV28 with TRBJ2-7; maybe TRBD2 (5 bases). Germline CDR1 reads MDHEN; CDR2 reads SYDVKM. The V end was cut by 0 bases, the J end by 0 bases, with 15 bases between. The CDR3 is 17 residues long. As DNA, the CDR3 is TGTGCCAGCAGTTTATGGGAGGCTGGCAGGAGCTCCTACGAGCAGTACTTC. The encoded protein is CASSLWEAGRSSYEQYF.

The chain carries TRBV19 and TRBJ2-1; D possibly matches TRBD1 or TRBD2 (6 bases each). The germline gives CDR1 LNHDA, CDR2 SQIVND (reference sequence). V was pared by 7 bases and J by 8 bases, with 21 bases between. The CDR3 is made up of 15 amino acids. The CDR3 DNA is TGTGCCAGTAACATGGGGGGCCCTCTGAGCGATGAGCAGTTCTTC. This sequence encodes CASNMGGPLSDEQFF.

The sample holds a few counts of this clone. J is TRBJ1-1 and V is TRBV4-1; D might be TRBD1 (5 bases). This CDR3 is built from 18 residues. With 0 bases removed from V and 1 base from J, the gap between germline ends came to 18 bases. Per germline, CDR1 MGHRA and CDR2 YSYEKL. For the CDR3, the DNA is TGCGCCAGCAGCCAAGACCCACCGGGACTCCCACCGAACACTGAAGCTTTCTTT. Protein sequence: CASSQDPPGLPPNTEAFF.

The genes are TRBV7-3 and TRBJ2-7; D is possibly TRBD2 (5 bases). V dropped 2 bases and J dropped 4 bases, with 21 bases sitting between them. From germline, CDR1 is SGHTA and CDR2 FQGTGA. The CDR3 has 17 residues. The CDR3 DNA reads TGTGCCAGCAGCTTATGGCCGACGGGGAGAGGGCATTACGAGCAGTACTTC. This gives the protein CASSLWPTGRGHYEQYF.

The chain carries TRBV11-2 and TRBJ1-5; D unresolved. This CDR3 contains 15 residues. Deletions cut 4 bases from V and 7 bases from J, with 17 bases between. From germline, CDR1 is SGHAT and CDR2 FQNNGV. CDR3 coding DNA: TGTGCCAGCAGCTCAGAGTCGCTCCGAGGGCAGCCCCAGCATTTT. This gives the protein CASSSESLRGQPQHF.

This clone has just one count. The DNA for the CDR3 is TGTGCTAGTGGTTGGGGACAAGAGACCCAGTACTTC. This gives the protein CASGWGQETQYF. The chain joins TRBV12-5 to TRBJ2-5, with D hard to call. V lost 4 bases to trimming and J lost 2 bases, with 5 bases between them. Germline V gene sequence: CDR1 LGHNT, CDR2 FRNRAP. The CDR3 is made up of 12 amino acids.

The chain carries TRBV6-1 and TRBJ2-7; TRBD1 matches at 9 bases. Trimming cost V 6 bases and J 7 bases; bases outside gene matches: 13. CDR3 length equals 15 residues. Germline values: CDR1 MNHNS, CDR2 SASEGT. Here the CDR3 reads CASRDRTGASEEQYF. Written as DNA, the CDR3 is TGTGCCAGCAGAGACAGGACAGGGGCGAGTGAGGAGCAGTACTTC.

V is TRBV21-1 and J is TRBJ2-1; the table's D call of TRBD2 was not tested on the DNA. TRBV21-1 is shown as a pseudogene. This CDR3 spans 17 amino acids. Here the CDR3 reads CASRGTSGKLSYNEQFF. DNA for the CDR3: TGTGCCAGCAGGGGGACTAGCGGGAAATTATCCTACAATGAGCAGTTCTTC.

The gene calls are TRBV14 and TRBJ2-1; 7 bases align to TRBD2. Germline CDR1 and CDR2: SGHDN and FVKESK. The CDR3 has 16 amino acids. Trimming cost V 4 bases and J 6 bases; bases outside gene matches: 12. The CDR3 region is CASSRSLAVPGNEQFF. Written as DNA, the CDR3 is TGTGCCAGCAGCCGCAGCCTAGCGGTGCCGGGCAATGAGCAGTTCTTC.

This chain joins TRBV7-2 and TRBJ1-2, with D unclear. Germline V gives CDR1 SGHTA, CDR2 FQGNSA. The CDR3 runs to 13 residues. The V and J ends lost 5 bases and 4 bases respectively, with 11 bases between them. The CDR3 spells CASSPIRSYGYTF. The CDR3 nucleotides read TGTGCCAGCAGCCCGATCCGGAGCTATGGCTACACCTTC.

J is TRBJ1-1 and V is TRBV7-2, with D possibly TRBD1 on 5 matching bases. V shed 1 base and J shed 5 bases, with 11 bases lying between them. CDR1 and CDR2 (germline): SGHTA, FQGNSA. The CDR3 sequence is 14 residues long. CDR3 sequence: CASSLVWGRTEAFF. Written as DNA, the CDR3 is TGTGCCAGCAGCTTAGTTTGGGGGAGGACTGAAGCTTTCTTT.